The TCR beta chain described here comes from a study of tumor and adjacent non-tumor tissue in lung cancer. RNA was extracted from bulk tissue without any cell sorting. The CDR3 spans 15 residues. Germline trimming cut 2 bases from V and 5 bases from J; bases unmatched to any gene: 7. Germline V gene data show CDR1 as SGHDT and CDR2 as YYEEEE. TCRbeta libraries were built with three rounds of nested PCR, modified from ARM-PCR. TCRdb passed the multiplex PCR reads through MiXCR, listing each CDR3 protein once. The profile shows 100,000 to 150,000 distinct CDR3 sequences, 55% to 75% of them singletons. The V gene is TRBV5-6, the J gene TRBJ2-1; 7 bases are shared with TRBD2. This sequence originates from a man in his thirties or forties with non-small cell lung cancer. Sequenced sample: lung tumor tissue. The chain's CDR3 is CASSLDLAAHNEQFF. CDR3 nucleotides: TGTGCCAGCAGCTTAGACCTAGCGGCCCACAATGAGCAGTTCTTC.